This T cell receptor (beta chain) was sequenced during a study of neurological immune-mediated disorders. Study-wide results and caveats: The greatest TCR clonal expansion occurred in HTLV-1-associated myelopathy and the least in multiple sclerosis, which fell below healthy controls. Because no CDR3 amino acid sequences were shared across subjects by expanded clones, private repertoires were suggested in all groups.

V was trimmed by 1 base and J by 5 bases, leaving 10 bases between them. In germline, CDR1 is SGHTA, CDR2 FQGNSA. The CDR3 spans 14 residues. TCRdb re-called the 5' RACE reads through MiXCR, storing one row per CDR3 protein. The repertoire consists of more than 30,000 distinct CDR3 sequences, with 7% to 8.5% occurring once and the leading ten covering approximately 5.7%. This clonotype occurred many times. What it binds is unknown. The T cells used for sorted libraries numbered 1 million, either CD4+ or CD8+. Sequencing was done on a sample of CD4+ T cells from blood. V and J are TRBV7-2 and TRBJ2-3; D gene uncertain. This receptor was identified in a man between 50 and 59 years old in good health. In DNA form, the CDR3 reads TGTGCCAGCAGCTTAGAAACCCCCAAAGATACGCAGTATTTT. Translating it yields CASSLETPKDTQYF.